This T cell receptor beta chain appears in the sequencing data of a study of OX40 agonist ivuxolimab in advanced cancers. Study context: Patients treated during dose escalation were battling hepatocellular carcinoma, melanoma, renal cell or head and neck cancer. Partial responses were achieved by three patients: one hepatocellular carcinoma, two cutaneous melanoma. Overall study results and limits: Clonal expansion from baseline to week 6 occurred in both CD4+ and CD8+ T cells. CD8+ T cells (on average) carried more expanded clones than CD4+ T cells.

Profiling relied on immunoSEQ multiplex PCR, and the TCRdb table lists in-frame clones only, not all of them. There are nearly 110,000 clones in the sample; around 93% occur only once, and roughly 1.1% lies in the top ten. Of note for this clone: Its antigen is unknown.

CDR3 length: 13 residues. V was trimmed by 4 bases and J by 5 bases, leaving 12 bases between them. Germline V gene sequence: CDR1 SGDLS, CDR2 YYNGEE. The gene calls are TRBV9 and TRBJ1-1, with D unclear. The sample consisted of CD4+ or CD8+ T cells sorted from blood, taken in a trial of the OX40 agonist ivuxolimab. The TCR sequence derives from an adult with an advanced solid tumor such as melanoma, head and neck, liver or kidney cancer. The CDR3 nucleotides read TGTGCCAGCAGCCTCGGGGTGGGGACTGAAGCTTTCTTT. Translation gives CASSLGVGTEAFF.